One sample yielded the 24 T cell receptor beta chains listed below, sequenced in a study of T cell clonality in common variable immunodeficiency. Method: immunoSEQ multiplex PCR; TCRdb's copy keeps in-frame clones and lacks some. This sample has roughly 70,000 clones, each found more than once. Sample: peripheral blood mononuclear cells. The receptors stem from a person aged 18 to 70 in good health.

This clone was observed many times. Coverage ceases 3 residues before the CDR3 finishes, and the germline J gene fills in the end. The chain links TRBV2 to TRBJ2-5; TRBD2 matches 8 bases. V lost 7 bases to trimming and J lost 2 bases; unmatched junction nucleotides: 3. CDR3 size: 13 residues. Per the germline V gene, CDR1 is SNHLY and CDR2 is FYNNEI. The CDR3 spells CASTSGLQETQYF. The sequenced CDR3 bases are TGTGCCAGCACTAGCGGGTTACAAGAGACC.

This clone was counted at least ten times. The read terminates 3 residues before the CDR3 end, so the remaining end is supplied by the germline J gene. The chain carries TRBV6-1 and TRBJ1-1; the match to TRBD1 covers 7 bases. From germline, CDR1 is MNHNS and CDR2 SASEGT. CDR3 length: 14 residues. CDR3 sequence: CASSETGSSPEAFF. Incomplete CDR3 DNA: TGTGCCAGCAGTGAGACAGGGAGTTCACCGGAA.

This clone was picked up many times. The DNA ends 3 residues before the CDR3 does, and the rest of the CDR3 is filled in from the germline J gene. This sequence joins TRBV20-1 and TRBJ2-7, with 10 bases lining up with TRBD1. After removal of 3 bases from V and 2 bases from J, the junction contained 1 base not matched to a gene. The germline V gene encodes CDR1 DFQATT and CDR2 SNEGSKA (reference sequence). The CDR3 sequence is 13 residues long. The CDR3 loop is CSARGQGPYEQYF. The CDR3 DNA, read in part, is TGCAGTGCTAGGGGACAGGGGCCCTACGAG.

This clone was seen at least ten times. The sequence runs out 3 residues before the end of the CDR3; the remainder is reconstructed from the germline J gene. V usage is TRBV19 and J usage is TRBJ1-2; 8 bases are shared with TRBD1. With V trimmed by 5 bases and J by 6 bases, 5 bases remained unmatched. The CDR3 contains 13 residues. CDR1 and CDR2 (germline): LNHDA, SQIVND (reference sequence). The CDR3 sequence: CASSADRVDGYTF. CDR3 DNA, as far as it was read: TGTGCCAGTAGTGCGGACAGGGTTGATGGC.

This clone has a count of ten or more. The CDR3 extends 3 residues past the end of the read, so its final part is completed from the germline J gene. V gene TRBV7-3 combines with J gene TRBJ2-2, with TRBD1 identical over 8 bases. The V and J ends lost 5 bases and 3 bases, in that order; junction bases with no gene match: 5. This CDR3 has 15 amino acids. CDR1 SGHTA and CDR2 FQGTGA come from the germline V gene. CDR3 amino acids: CASSPTGADTGELFF. CDR3 DNA, as far as it was read: TGTGCCAGCAGCCCGACAGGGGCGGACACCGGGGAG.

This clone was recorded many times. The read finishes 3 residues shy of the CDR3 end, and the germline J gene is used to complete it. The chain couples TRBV19 to TRBJ2-1, with TRBD1 matching 7 bases. The CDR3 has 15 amino acids. CDR1 is LNHDA and CDR2 is SQIVND in the germline V gene (reference sequence). The V segment lost 5 bases and the J segment 8 bases; nucleotides outside the gene matches: 12. This CDR3 reads CASSFLRQGSHEQFF. The sequenced CDR3 bases are TGTGCCAGTAGTTTCCTGCGACAGGGCTCCCATGAG.

This clone was detected ten times or more. The sequenced fragment ends 3 residues before the CDR3 boundary, so the rest is inferred from the germline J gene. The chain combines TRBV18 with TRBJ2-7; 9 bases are shared with TRBD1. V trimming: 7 bases; J trimming: 3 bases; junction bases outside the gene matches: 7. This CDR3 contains 14 residues. The V gene's germline CDR1 is KGHSH and CDR2 LQKENI. CDR3 bases read: TGTGCCAGCTGCCCATGGGACAGGGTCTACGAG. Translating it yields CASCPWDRVYE. The whole CDR3 reads CASCPWDRVYEQYF.

This clone was recorded many times. The read terminates 3 residues before the CDR3 end, so the remaining end is supplied by the germline J gene. This chain connects TRBV20-1 to TRBJ2-1, with 8 bases lining up with TRBD2. The CDR3 runs to 15 residues. The junction had 6 bases not matched to a gene; V was cut back by 3 bases and J by 2 bases. Germline lookup yields CDR1 DFQATT and CDR2 SNEGSKA (reference sequence). CDR3 residues: CSARSGSGAYNEQFF. Partial CDR3 DNA: TGCAGTGCTAGGAGCGGGAGTGGGGCCTACAATGAG.

This clone was recorded at least ten times. The read is 3 residues too short to cover the CDR3 end, so that end is filled in from the germline J gene. The chain couples TRBV19 to TRBJ2-2; 9 bases fit TRBD2. V lost 5 bases to trimming and J lost 1 base; unmatched junction nucleotides: 2. CDR1 LNHDA and CDR2 SQIVND come from the germline V gene (reference sequence). There are 15 residues in the CDR3. The CDR3 spells CASSFSGGNTGELFF. The covered CDR3 bases are TGTGCCAGTAGTTTTAGCGGGGGGAACACCGGGGAG.

This clone was picked up many times. The missing CDR3 end, 3 residues past where the read stops, is filled in from the germline J gene. The rearrangement links TRBV29-1 to TRBJ2-7; TRBD1 agrees at 9 bases. The germline gives CDR1 SQVTM, CDR2 ANQGSEA. V shed 5 bases, J shed 5 bases, and the junction held 4 bases outside the gene matches. The CDR3 sequence is 12 residues long. CDR3 protein: CSVRDREDEQYF. Incomplete CDR3 DNA: TGCAGCGTTCGGGACAGGGAAGACGAG.

This clone has at least ten counts. The read ends 3 residues before the CDR3 terminus; that terminus is restored from the germline J gene. The rearrangement links TRBV28 to TRBJ1-6; 8 positions match TRBD1. The V segment lost 11 bases and the J segment 7 bases; nucleotides outside the gene matches: 10. The CDR3 spans 14 residues. Looked up from germline, CDR1 is MDHEN and CDR2 is SYDVKM. The sequenced CDR3 bases are TGTGCCCACGCTTCGGACAGGGCAAATTCACCC. Amino acids: CAHASDRANSP. The entire CDR3 sequence reads CAHASDRANSPLHF.

In this sample, this clone turned up many times. The DNA read from the CDR3 is TGTGCCAGCAGTGGTAGACTAGCGATGAGCACAGATACG. Translation gives CASSGRLAMSTDT. The CDR3, in full, reads CASSGRLAMSTDTQYF. This chain joins TRBV2 and TRBJ2-3, with 8 nucleotides matching TRBD2. The sequence runs out 3 residues before the end of the CDR3; the remainder is reconstructed from the germline J gene. CDR3 length equals 16 residues. Germline-derived CDR1 and CDR2 are SNHLY and FYNNEI. V gave up 4 bases and J gave up 0 bases; unmatched junction bases: 6.

This clone showed up many times. The CDR3 goes on 3 residues after the read ends, and that part is filled in from the germline J gene. The chain links TRBV5-1 to TRBJ1-3; a possible D gene is TRBD1 (5 bases). The CDR3 spans 18 residues. V dropped 2 bases and J dropped 0 bases, with 18 bases sitting between them. Germline CDR1 and CDR2: SGHRS and YFSETQ. The CDR3 sequence: CASSFNSGTLGSGNTIYF. The covered CDR3 bases are TGCGCCAGCAGCTTTAACTCCGGGACTCTCGGCTCTGGAAACACC.

This clone occurred many times. CDR3 in amino acids: CAISERTPSTDTQYF. CDR3 DNA (partial): TGTGCCATCAGTGAGCGGACTCCTAGCACAGATACG. This chain links TRBV10-3 with TRBJ2-3; TRBD2 might be the D (5 bases). The read finishes 3 residues shy of the CDR3 end, and the germline J gene is used to complete it. Trimming pared 2 bases from V and 0 bases from J, leaving 9 bases between. The CDR3 is 15 amino acids. Germline V gene lookup returns CDR1 ENHRY and CDR2 SYGVKD.

This clone was seen ten or more times. The read falls 3 residues short of the CDR3 end, and the missing part is taken from the germline J gene. J is TRBJ1-6 and V is TRBV12-3 or TRBV12-4; 7 nucleotides align to TRBD1. The ends lost 6 bases at V and 9 bases at J; junction bases unmatched: 8. This CDR3 contains 14 residues. CDR3 DNA, as far as it was read: TGTGCCAGCAGATTTGGTGGGACAGCTTCACCC. Its translation: CASRFGGTASP. The complete CDR3 protein is CASRFGGTASPLHF.

This clone was seen ten or more times. The DNA ends 3 residues before the CDR3 does, and the rest of the CDR3 is filled in from the germline J gene. The chain uses TRBV12-3 or TRBV12-4 and TRBJ2-3; TRBD1 is a possible D gene (6 bases). V gave up 7 bases and J gave up 1 base, with 24 bases separating them. The CDR3 runs 18 residues. The CDR3 sequence: CASTSLFTGFPGTDTQYF. The sequenced CDR3 bases are TGTGCCAGCACGAGCCTCTTTACAGGGTTCCCTGGCACAGATACG.

This clone occurred many times. Read sequence stops 3 residues before the CDR3 end, and the germline J gene provides the missing end. The V gene is TRBV19, the J gene TRBJ1-6; D is possibly TRBD1 (6 bases). This CDR3 has 17 residues. CDR1 is LNHDA, CDR2 SQIVND, per germline (reference sequence). The V end was cut by 0 bases, the J end by 7 bases, with 16 bases between. Incomplete CDR3 DNA: TGTGCCAGTAGTATAGATCTACGCCAGGGGAAAAATTCACCC. This codes for CASSIDLRQGKNSP. In full, the CDR3 is CASSIDLRQGKNSPLHF.

Ten or more counts support this clone. The CDR3 region is CASSRAKGAPGTGELFF. The sequenced part of the CDR3 DNA is TGCGCCAGCAGCCGAGCGAAGGGGGCCCCGGGCACCGGGGAG. The chain recombines TRBV5-1 with TRBJ2-2; 7 nucleotides match TRBD1. The read terminates 3 residues before the CDR3 end, so the remaining end is supplied by the germline J gene. The V gene's germline CDR1 is SGHRS and CDR2 YFSETQ. The ends lost 4 bases at V and 4 bases at J; junction bases unmatched: 13. The CDR3 loop spans 17 amino acids.

This clone has at least ten counts. The CDR3 is cut off 3 residues early in the read; its end comes from the germline J gene. The chain has TRBV5-1 and TRBJ1-1, with TRBD1 identical over 11 bases. This CDR3 region has 15 residues. Per the germline V gene, CDR1 is SGHRS and CDR2 is YFSETQ. With V trimmed by 4 bases and J by 3 bases, 5 bases remained unmatched. The CDR3 sequence is CASSKDRGRDTEAFF. The part of the CDR3 DNA that was read is TGCGCCAGCAGCAAGGACAGGGGGCGCGACACTGAA.

This clone has at least ten counts. The missing CDR3 end, 3 residues past where the read stops, is filled in from the germline J gene. J is TRBJ1-2 and V is TRBV19; TRBD1 is a possible D gene (5 bases). V was clipped by 7 bases and J by 0 bases, with 18 bases between them. Germline V gives CDR1 LNHDA, CDR2 SQIVND (reference sequence). This CDR3 spans 16 amino acids. The CDR3 protein is CASKGRGRSANYGYTF. The covered CDR3 bases are TGTGCCAGTAAGGGAAGGGGCCGCTCGGCTAACTATGGC.

This clone has at least ten counts. The read halts 3 residues ahead of the CDR3 end, with the missing end drawn from the germline J gene. This chain uses TRBV4-2 with TRBJ2-2, with TRBD2 identical over 8 bases. J gave up 4 bases and V 0 bases, and 10 bases lay outside the gene matches. CDR3 length equals 18 residues. Germline V CDR1 and CDR2: LGHNA, YNFKEQ. The part of the CDR3 DNA that was read is TGTGCCAGCAGCCAAGAAGGGACGGGGGGGCTGGGCACCGGGGAG. Translated: CASSQEGTGGLGTGE. The entire CDR3 reads CASSQEGTGGLGTGELFF.

There are many counts of this clone. The CDR3 goes on 3 residues after the read ends, and that part is filled in from the germline J gene. This chain uses TRBV19 with TRBJ1-5; D may be TRBD1 (5 bases). CDR1 is LNHDA, CDR2 SQIVND, per germline (reference sequence). V was clipped by 0 bases and J by 4 bases, with 10 bases between them. The CDR3 runs 15 residues. The CDR3 loop is CASSIEGRGNQPQHF. CDR3 bases read: TGTGCCAGTAGTATAGAGGGGCGGGGGAATCAGCCC.

This clone was counted at least ten times. Sequencing ends 3 residues short of the CDR3 end; the germline J gene provides the rest. The gene calls are TRBV5-4 and TRBJ1-3; D gene unclear. The CDR3 covers 12 residues. Germline values: CDR1 SGHNT, CDR2 YYREEE (reference sequence). The V end lost 2 bases, the J end lost 3 bases, and 3 bases lay between the germline ends. The CDR3 here is CASSLYGNTIYF. The part of the CDR3 DNA that was read is TGTGCCAGCAGCTTATATGGAAACACC.

The table lists this clone with many counts. The sequenced fragment ends 3 residues before the CDR3 boundary, so the rest is inferred from the germline J gene. This chain joins TRBV5-6 and TRBJ2-5; TRBD2 matches at 9 bases. Germline CDR1 and CDR2: SGHDT and YYEEEE. This CDR3 spans 15 amino acids. J gave up 4 bases and V 4 bases, and 8 bases lay outside the gene matches. The DNA read from the CDR3 is TGTGCCAGCAGCGGTGTAGCGGGAGAGGGAGAGACC. As protein: CASSGVAGEGET. The whole CDR3 protein is CASSGVAGEGETQYF.